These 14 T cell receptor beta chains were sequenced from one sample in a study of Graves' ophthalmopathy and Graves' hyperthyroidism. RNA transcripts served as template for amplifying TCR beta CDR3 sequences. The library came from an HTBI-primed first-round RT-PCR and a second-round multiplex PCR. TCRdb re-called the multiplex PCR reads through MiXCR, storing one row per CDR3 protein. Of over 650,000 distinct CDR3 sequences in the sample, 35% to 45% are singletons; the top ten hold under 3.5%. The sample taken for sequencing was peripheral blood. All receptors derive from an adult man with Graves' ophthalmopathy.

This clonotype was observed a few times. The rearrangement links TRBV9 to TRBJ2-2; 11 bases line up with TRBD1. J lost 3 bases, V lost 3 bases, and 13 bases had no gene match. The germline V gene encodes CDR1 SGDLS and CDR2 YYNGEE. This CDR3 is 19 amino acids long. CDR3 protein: CASSAGTGGNLGYTGELFF. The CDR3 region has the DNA TGTGCCAGCAGCGCGGGGACAGGGGGGAATCTTGGATACACCGGGGAGCTGTTTTTT.

In nucleotides, the CDR3 is TGCGCCAGCAGCCAAGGTGGCGGAACCTACGAGCAGTACTTC. It encodes CASSQGGGTYEQYF. The chain employs TRBV4-3 and TRBJ2-7; D gene ambiguous. V was cut by 1 base and J by 2 bases, with 9 bases left in between. The CDR3 contains 14 residues. CDR1 and CDR2 from the germline V gene are LGHNA and YSLEER.

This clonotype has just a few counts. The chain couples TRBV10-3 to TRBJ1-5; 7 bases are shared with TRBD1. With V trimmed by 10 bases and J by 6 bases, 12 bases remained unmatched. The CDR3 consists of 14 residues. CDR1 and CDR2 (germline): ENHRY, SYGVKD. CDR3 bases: TGTGCCAGCACCGACCGACAGGGCGGTCAGCCCCAGCATTTT. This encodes CASTDRQGGQPQHF.

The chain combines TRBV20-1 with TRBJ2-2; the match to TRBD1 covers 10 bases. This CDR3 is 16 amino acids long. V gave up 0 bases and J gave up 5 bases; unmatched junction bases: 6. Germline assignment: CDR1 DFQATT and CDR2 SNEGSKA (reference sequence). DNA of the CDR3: TGCAGTGCTAGAGATCGAGGACAGGGGGTGACCGGGGAGCTGTTTTTT. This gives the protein CSARDRGQGVTGELFF.

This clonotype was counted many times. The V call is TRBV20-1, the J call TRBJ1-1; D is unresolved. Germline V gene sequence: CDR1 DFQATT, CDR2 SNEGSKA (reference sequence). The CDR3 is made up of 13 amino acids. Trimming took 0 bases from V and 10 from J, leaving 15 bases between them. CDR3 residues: CSARDSAFSSAFF. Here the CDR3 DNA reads TGCAGTGCTAGAGACTCGGCTTTTTCGTCAGCTTTCTTT.

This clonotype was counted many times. The CDR3 DNA reads TGCAGCGGGACACTGAACACCGGGGAGCTGTTTTTT. The encoded protein is CSGTLNTGELFF. V is TRBV29-1 and J is TRBJ2-2, with TRBD1 as a possible D gene (5 bases). Germline-derived CDR1 and CDR2 are SQVTM and ANQGSEA. The CDR3 has 12 amino acids. V lost 7 bases and J lost 1, with 7 bases in between.

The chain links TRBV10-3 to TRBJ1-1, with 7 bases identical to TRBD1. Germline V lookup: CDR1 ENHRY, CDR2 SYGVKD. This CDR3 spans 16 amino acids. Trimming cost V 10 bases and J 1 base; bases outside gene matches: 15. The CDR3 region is CATEHRLRGENTEAFF. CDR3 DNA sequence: TGTGCCACCGAACACCGCCTCAGGGGGGAGAACACTGAAGCTTTCTTT.

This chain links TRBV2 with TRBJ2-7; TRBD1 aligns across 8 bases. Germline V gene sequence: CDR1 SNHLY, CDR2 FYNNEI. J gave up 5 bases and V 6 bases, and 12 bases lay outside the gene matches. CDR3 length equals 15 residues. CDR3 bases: TGTGCCAGCAGCCAAGTAGCCGGGACAGGAAACGAGCAGTACTTC. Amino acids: CASSQVAGTGNEQYF. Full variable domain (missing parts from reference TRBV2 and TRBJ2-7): EPEVTQTPSHQVTQMGQEVILRCVPISNHLYFYWYRQILGQKVEFLVSFYNNEISEKSEIFDDQFSVERPDGSNFTLKIRSTKLEDSAMYFCASSQVAGTGNEQYFGPGTRLTVT.

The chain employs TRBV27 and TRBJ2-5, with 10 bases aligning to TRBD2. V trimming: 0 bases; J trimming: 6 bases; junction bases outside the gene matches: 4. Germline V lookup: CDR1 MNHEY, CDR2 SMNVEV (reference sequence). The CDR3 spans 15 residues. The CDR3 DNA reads TGTGCCAGCAGTTTATCGGCTAGCGGGAGCAAGACCCAGTACTTC. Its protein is CASSLSASGSKTQYF.

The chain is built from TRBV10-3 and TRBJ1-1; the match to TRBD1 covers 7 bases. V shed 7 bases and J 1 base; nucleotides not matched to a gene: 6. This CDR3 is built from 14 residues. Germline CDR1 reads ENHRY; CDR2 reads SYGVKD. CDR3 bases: TGTGCCATCACCTCGACAGGGCAGAACACTGAAGCTTTCTTT. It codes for CAITSTGQNTEAFF.

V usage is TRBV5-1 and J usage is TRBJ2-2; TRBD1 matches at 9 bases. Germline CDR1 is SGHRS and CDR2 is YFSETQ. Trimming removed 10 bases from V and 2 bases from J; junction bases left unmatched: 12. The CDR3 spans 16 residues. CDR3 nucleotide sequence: TGCGCCGGCCGGGACCCGGGACAGGGAAACACCGGGGAGCTGTTTTTT. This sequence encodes CAGRDPGQGNTGELFF.

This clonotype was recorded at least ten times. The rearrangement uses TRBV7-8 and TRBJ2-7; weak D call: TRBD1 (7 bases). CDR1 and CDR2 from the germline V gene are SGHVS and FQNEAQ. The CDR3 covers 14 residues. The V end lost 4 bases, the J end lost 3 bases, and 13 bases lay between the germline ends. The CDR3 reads CASSSQGRYYEQYF. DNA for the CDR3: TGTGCCAGCAGCTCACAGGGGAGGTACTACGAGCAGTACTTC.

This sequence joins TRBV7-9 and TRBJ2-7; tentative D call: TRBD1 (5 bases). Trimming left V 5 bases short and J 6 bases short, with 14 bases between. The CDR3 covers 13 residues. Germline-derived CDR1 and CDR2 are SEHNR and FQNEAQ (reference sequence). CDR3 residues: CASSPGWGREQYF. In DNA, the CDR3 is TGTGCCAGCAGCCCCGGTTGGGGCCGCGAGCAGTACTTC.

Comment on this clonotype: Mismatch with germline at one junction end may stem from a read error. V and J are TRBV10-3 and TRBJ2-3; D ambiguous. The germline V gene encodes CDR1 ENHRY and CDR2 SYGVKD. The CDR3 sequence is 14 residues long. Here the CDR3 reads CAFLSYLGTDAQYF. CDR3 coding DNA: TGTGCCTTTCTTTCATATCTGGGCACAGATGCGCAGTATTTT.